The rows below give T cell receptor beta chains drawn from one sample of a study of T-cell reconstitution after alpha-beta-depleted transplantation in children. Each CDR3 protein gets one entry after TCRdb re-called the PCR reads with MiXCR. The profile shows about 610,000 distinct CDR3 sequences, about 10% of them singletons. Sequences were derived from PBMCs from the stem cell graft donor, sampled from the stem cell graft. These receptors originate from a human donor who donated a stem cell graft to a child with acute myeloid leukemia. Each CDR3 is given with its conserved first and last residue. The D gene is left open where the match is weak. Expanded clones get a size class; other rows say once, few or many, or leave the size out.

clone size: many
D gene: -
J gene: TRBJ2-1
V gene: TRBV20-1
CDR3 protein: CSAFFNRGREQFF
CDR3 DNA: TGCAGTGCTTTTTTTAATAGGGGCCGTGAGCAGTTCTTC

clone size: few
D gene: TRBD2
J gene: TRBJ2-1
V gene: TRBV3-1
CDR3 protein: CASSQGTSGSINEQFF
CDR3 DNA: TGTGCCAGCAGCCAAGGGACTAGCGGGAGTATAAATGAGCAGTTCTTC

clone size: -
D gene: TRBD1
J gene: TRBJ2-1
V gene: TRBV12-3/TRBV12-4
CDR3 protein: CASIRDRTTYNEQFF
CDR3 DNA: TGTGCCAGCATTAGGGACAGAACAACCTACAATGAGCAGTTCTTC

clone size: few
D gene: -
J gene: TRBJ1-1
V gene: TRBV12-3/TRBV12-4
CDR3 protein: CASSLGGGTFF
CDR3 DNA: TGTGCCAGCAGTTTAGGAGGGGGAACTTTCTTT

clone size: few
D gene: -
J gene: TRBJ2-1
V gene: TRBV9
CDR3 protein: CASSTSAGSEQFF
CDR3 DNA: TGTGCCAGCAGCACATCCGCGGGGAGTGAGCAGTTCTTC

clone size: many
D gene: -
J gene: TRBJ2-4
V gene: TRBV12-3/TRBV12-4
CDR3 protein: CASSPKGNIQYF
CDR3 DNA: TGTGCCAGCAGCCCTAAGGGGAACATTCAGTACTTC

clone size: -
D gene: -
J gene: TRBJ2-3
V gene: TRBV25-1
CDR3 protein: CASSEYKAGVTDTQYF
CDR3 DNA: TGTGCCAGCAGTGAATATAAGGCAGGGGTCACAGATACGCAGTATTTT

clone size: many
D gene: -
J gene: TRBJ2-1
V gene: TRBV11-2
CDR3 protein: CASSRGRDTGEQFF
CDR3 DNA: TGTGCCAGCAGCCGAGGAAGGGATACGGGTGAGCAGTTCTTC

clone size: -
D gene: TRBD2
J gene: TRBJ2-1
V gene: TRBV4-2
CDR3 protein: CASSQKITSGNNEQFF
CDR3 DNA: TGTGCCAGCAGCCAAAAGATCACTAGCGGAAACAATGAGCAGTTCTTC

clone size: -
D gene: TRBD2
J gene: TRBJ2-6
V gene: TRBV20-1
CDR3 protein: CSAGRLAGGPGANVLTF
CDR3 DNA: TGCAGTGCTGGGAGACTAGCGGGAGGACCTGGGGCCAACGTCCTGACTTTC

clone size: few
D gene: TRBD1
J gene: TRBJ1-2
V gene: TRBV6-5
CDR3 protein: CASSYTGTGSLGYTF
CDR3 DNA: TGTGCCAGCAGTTACACCGGGACAGGGAGTTTGGGCTACACCTTC

clone size: -
D gene: TRBD2
J gene: TRBJ2-7
V gene: TRBV30
CDR3 protein: CAWSAPLASSYEQYF
CDR3 DNA: TGTGCCTGGAGCGCGCCACTAGCGAGCTCCTACGAGCAGTACTTC

clone size: -
D gene: -
J gene: TRBJ1-2
V gene: TRBV29-1
CDR3 protein: CSVSAGYGYTF
CDR3 DNA: TGCAGCGTTTCGGCGGGCTATGGCTACACCTTC

clone size: -
D gene: -
J gene: TRBJ1-5
V gene: TRBV29-1
CDR3 protein: CSVRYSGQPQHF
CDR3 DNA: TGCAGCGTGAGGTATTCGGGTCAGCCCCAGCATTTT

clone size: few
D gene: -
J gene: TRBJ2-7
V gene: TRBV20-1
CDR3 protein: CSATDFFGDEQYF
CDR3 DNA: TGCAGTGCTACGGACTTCTTCGGGGACGAGCAGTACTTC

clone size: -
D gene: -
J gene: TRBJ1-5
V gene: TRBV9
CDR3 protein: CASSPEGGNSNQPQHF
CDR3 DNA: TGTGCCAGCAGCCCAGAAGGGGGAAATAGCAATCAGCCCCAGCATTTT

clone size: -
D gene: -
J gene: TRBJ2-2
V gene: TRBV2
CDR3 protein: CASSDDSLGTGELFF
CDR3 DNA: TGTGCCAGCAGTGATGACTCCCTAGGGACCGGGGAGCTGTTTTTT

clone size: -
D gene: TRBD1
J gene: TRBJ2-5
V gene: TRBV20-1
CDR3 protein: CSARPPTGGGETQYF
CDR3 DNA: TGCAGTGCTAGACCTCCGACAGGGGGCGGGGAGACCCAGTACTTC

clone size: -
D gene: TRBD2
J gene: TRBJ2-1
V gene: TRBV19
CDR3 protein: CASSSSSGFYNEQFF
CDR3 DNA: TGTGCCAGTAGTTCTTCTAGCGGATTTTACAATGAGCAGTTCTTC

clone size: many
D gene: TRBD1
J gene: TRBJ1-2
V gene: TRBV29-1
CDR3 protein: CSVEGRRGRGDGYTF
CDR3 DNA: TGCAGCGTTGAAGGCCGGAGGGGGCGGGGGGATGGCTACACCTTC

clone size: -
D gene: -
J gene: TRBJ2-1
V gene: TRBV5-1
CDR3 protein: CASSLQQGLNEQFF
CDR3 DNA: TGCGCCAGCAGCTTGCAGCAGGGCCTCAATGAGCAGTTCTTC

clone size: many
D gene: -
J gene: TRBJ2-3
V gene: TRBV20-1
CDR3 protein: CSARSSGEGSTDTQYF
CDR3 DNA: TGCAGTGCTAGGAGTTCCGGGGAAGGGAGCACAGATACGCAGTATTTT

clone size: -
D gene: -
J gene: TRBJ2-1
V gene: TRBV2
CDR3 protein: CASSYHDNEQFF
CDR3 DNA: TGTGCCAGCAGTTACCACGACAATGAGCAGTTCTTC

clone size: -
D gene: -
J gene: TRBJ1-1
V gene: TRBV15
CDR3 protein: CATSRDGEMAEAFF
CDR3 DNA: TGTGCCACCAGCAGAGACGGAGAGATGGCTGAAGCTTTCTTT

clone size: -
D gene: TRBD2
J gene: TRBJ2-1
V gene: TRBV5-1
CDR3 protein: CASSSSTSGSYNEQFF
CDR3 DNA: TGCGCCAGCAGCTCCTCTACTAGCGGGAGCTACAATGAGCAGTTCTTC

clone size: -
D gene: -
J gene: TRBJ2-1
V gene: TRBV27
CDR3 protein: CASSLPTGAYNEQFF
CDR3 DNA: TGTGCCAGCAGCCTACCAACCGGGGCTTACAATGAGCAGTTCTTC

clone size: -
D gene: TRBD1
J gene: TRBJ1-4
V gene: TRBV9
CDR3 protein: CASSLQTGVAEKLFF
CDR3 DNA: TGTGCCAGCAGCCTCCAGACAGGGGTCGCTGAAAAACTGTTTTTT

clone size: few
D gene: -
J gene: TRBJ2-1
V gene: TRBV5-1
CDR3 protein: CASSLRGFNNEQFF
CDR3 DNA: TGCGCCAGCAGCTTGAGAGGGTTTAACAATGAGCAGTTCTTC

clone size: -
D gene: -
J gene: TRBJ1-3
V gene: TRBV5-1
CDR3 protein: CASSLEQASGNTIYF
CDR3 DNA: TGCGCCAGCAGCTTGGAACAGGCCTCTGGAAACACCATATATTTT

clone size: many
D gene: TRBD2
J gene: TRBJ2-1
V gene: TRBV5-1
CDR3 protein: CASSSPGTSGSNEQFF
CDR3 DNA: TGCGCCAGCAGCTCGCCCGGGACTAGCGGGAGCAATGAGCAGTTCTTC